This T cell receptor beta chain originates from a study of spatial heterogeneity in lung cancer (dated by TCRdb to between 2018 and 2020). At the level of the whole study: More beta-chain than alpha-chain transcripts were consistently detected, likely reflecting higher beta-chain transcript abundance. The study quantitatively compared TCR alpha and beta repertoires across multiple tumor regions, matched nontumor lung and blood in non-small cell lung cancer. In the raw uncorrected reads, each unique combination of TCR and UMI appeared more than ten times on average. At surgery, both alpha and beta chains were TCR-sequenced in more than 200 tumor regions, roughly 64 matched nontumor lung samples and some 56 PBMC samples. Nonsynonymous mutation counts, determined by whole-exome sequencing of tumor tissue, were related to features of the TCR repertoire. Overall study outcomes, separate from this receptor: Ubiquitous expanded tumor TCRs were found in blood more often at tumor resection than at routine follow-up. Additional single-cell paired TCR alpha and beta sequencing was considered necessary to confirm, at a functional level, the hypothesis that regional TCRs recognize regional mutations.

This clonotype was recorded at least ten times. Its antigen is unknown. Per-base qualities were not stored, and no clone one base away is much larger. The protocol used for the library was 5' RACE. The reads were generated on a NextSeq 500. In the TCR library protocol, a unique molecular identifier was attached to each TCR cDNA molecule so that PCR and sequencing errors could be corrected. As for the authors' bioinformatics: TCR identification, UMI-based error correction and CDR3 extraction were all carried out with Decombinator tools. Expanded TCRs were defined as those above a frequency of 2 per 1,000, corresponding to the top 1% of the tumor frequency distribution. Each repertoire was subsampled 100 times to 5,000 TCRs, after which Renyi diversity was computed with the R vegan package. CDR3 similarity networks were built from amino acid triplet string-kernel similarity, with CDR3s being connected when pairwise similarity was above 0.82. In TCRdb, the public reads were trimmed at Q25 with fastp and aligned with MiXCR, with productive beta chains retained. Records with the same CDR3 protein are collapsed into one entry carrying the most frequent genes and DNA. TCRdb, rather than the study authors, made the V and J calls. Here the sample has some 87,000 distinct CDR3 sequences; approximately 8.9% occur a single time. The ten largest account for 6% to 7.5% of the sample.

The time point label, read with the paper, signifies: sample taken at primary tumor resection. TCR sequencing used whole RNA extracted from tumor and nontumor lung tissue, or from cryopreserved PBMC samples, without cell sorting. Donors were 65 to 85 patients with early-stage, untreated non-small cell lung cancer from the lung TRACERx cohort. Only patients for whom sufficient RNA was available from at least two tumor regions were selected for TCR sequencing. The CDR3 runs 15 amino acids, cysteine and phenylalanine included. Just the 45-base CDR3 DNA is kept, in frame starting at base 1. Reading the germline V gene (reference sequence) gives CDR1 MNHEY and CDR2 SMNVEV. Ends trimmed: V by 5 bases, J by 5 bases; bases unmatched to a gene: 4.

Sequenced material: PBMCs, taken at surgery. The chain couples TRBV27 to TRBJ2-2, with 11 central nucleotides matching TRBD2. The sequence came from a male donor with early-stage non-small cell lung cancer. The nucleotide sequence is TGTGCCAGCAGTCCGGGACTAGCGGTGACCGGGGAGCTGTTTTTT. Translation gives CASSPGLAVTGELFF.